This T cell receptor (beta chain) was identified during a study of cytomegalovirus exposure and HLA in healthy donors. The V end was cut by 3 bases, the J end by 1 base, with 10 bases between. CDR1 and CDR2 from the germline V gene are SEHNR and FQNEAQ (reference sequence). The CDR3 sequence is 14 residues long. With 60 Vbeta and 13 Jbeta primers, the PCR was carried out. Here immunoSEQ multiplex PCR was the method, and the copy in TCRdb shows in-frame clones only, minus some. The table lists about 160,000 clones, 60% to 80% of them singletons. The origin of this receptor is a man aged 25 to 40 in good health and CMV-seropositive. Specimen: PBMCs. The chain employs TRBV7-9 and TRBJ2-7; TRBD2 is a possible D gene (5 bases). The CDR3 region has the DNA TGTGCCAGCAGCTTTGAGGGTACTTCCTACGAGCAGTACTTC. Protein product: CASSFEGTSYEQYF. Drawing the rest from reference TRBV7-9 and TRBJ2-7, the complete variable domain is DTGVSQNPRHKITKRGQNVTFRCDPISEHNRLYWYRQTLGQGPEFLTYFQNEAQLEKSRLLSDRFSAERPKGSFSTLEIQRTEQGDSAMYLCASSFEGTSYEQYFGPGTRLTVT.